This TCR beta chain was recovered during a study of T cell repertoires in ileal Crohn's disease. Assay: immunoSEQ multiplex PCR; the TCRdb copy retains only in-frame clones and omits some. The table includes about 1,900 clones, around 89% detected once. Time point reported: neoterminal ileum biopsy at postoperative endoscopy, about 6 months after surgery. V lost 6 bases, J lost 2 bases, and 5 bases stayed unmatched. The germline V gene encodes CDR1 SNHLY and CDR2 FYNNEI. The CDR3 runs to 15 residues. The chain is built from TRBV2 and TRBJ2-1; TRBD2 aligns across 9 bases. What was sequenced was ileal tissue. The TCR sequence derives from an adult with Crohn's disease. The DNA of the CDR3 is TGTGCCAGCAGGAGTAGCGGGAGTCCCTACAATGAGCAGTTCTTC. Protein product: CASRSSGSPYNEQFF.